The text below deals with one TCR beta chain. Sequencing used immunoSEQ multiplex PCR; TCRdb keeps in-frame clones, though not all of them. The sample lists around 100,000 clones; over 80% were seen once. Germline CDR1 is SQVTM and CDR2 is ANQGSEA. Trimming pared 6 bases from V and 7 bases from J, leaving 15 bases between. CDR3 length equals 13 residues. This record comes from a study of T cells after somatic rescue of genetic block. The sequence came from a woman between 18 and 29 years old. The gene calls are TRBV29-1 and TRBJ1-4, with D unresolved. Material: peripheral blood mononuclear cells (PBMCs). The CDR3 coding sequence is TGCAGCGTAGCACACGCACGAGGTGAAAAACTGTTTTTT. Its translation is CSVAHARGEKLFF.